The source of this T cell receptor (beta chain) is a study of regulatory T cells in long-lasting Graves disease. The trim removed 0 bases at V and 5 bases at J, leaving 3 bases unmatched. The length of the CDR3 is 15 residues. Germline V gives CDR1 SGHDT, CDR2 YYEEEE. Building the TCR beta libraries relied on iRepertoire HTBI primers, and CDR3 regions underwent Arm-PCR. MiXCR, run by TCRdb on the multiplex PCR reads, gives a single entry per CDR3 protein. This sample has some 400,000 distinct CDR3 sequences; 14% to 15% occur once, and the top ten carry 16%. Many counts were recorded for this clonotype. Time point denoted: newly diagnosed GD, antithyroid drugs for less than 3 months. Researchers made the TCR library from RNA that was extracted from PBMCs. Another study also made use of these data, one on T cells in Graves' hyperthyroidism and ophthalmopathy.

The sequence derives from a woman aged 30 to 39 with Graves disease. The starting material was peripheral blood mononuclear cells (PBMCs), obtained at new diagnosis, from a patient treated with antithyroid drugs. The gene calls are TRBV5-6 and TRBJ2-7; TRBD1 matches 12 bases. CDR3 in amino acids: CASSLAGTGGNEQYF. In nucleotides, the CDR3 is TGTGCCAGCAGCTTGGCAGGGACAGGGGGCAACGAGCAGTACTTC.